Following are 11 T cell receptor beta chains from one sample sequenced in a study of T cells in Graves' hyperthyroidism and ophthalmopathy. RNA transcripts were the template for amplifying TCR beta CDR3 regions. HTBI primers were employed in a first-round RT-PCR of the TCR CDR3. One entry per CDR3 protein results from TCRdb running MiXCR on the multiplex PCR reads. The sample includes more than 300,000 distinct CDR3 sequences, about 14% seen only once; the top ten take 20% to 25%. The sequenced material came from blood. Every receptor here comes from a woman younger than 45 with Graves' hyperthyroidism.

This clonotype was seen ten or more times. CDR3 sequence (DNA): TGTGCCAGCAGTAACCCCGGGGACAGAGGCTACGAGCAGTACTTC. It is translated as CASSNPGDRGYEQYF. The gene calls are TRBV12-3 or TRBV12-4 and TRBJ2-7; 7 bases are shared with TRBD1. The CDR3 consists of 15 residues. V lost 5 bases and J lost 3; bases outside the gene matches: 10.

The CDR3 DNA reads as TGTGCCAGCAGCTCAAGAGCCGAGCAGTACTTC. Protein sequence: CASSSRAEQYF. The chain couples TRBV12-3 or TRBV12-4 to TRBJ2-7; no clear D. The CDR3 is made up of 11 amino acids. V lost 6 bases and J 6 bases, leaving 9 bases between the germline ends.

This clonotype was counted many times. The chain combines TRBV28 with TRBJ2-7; D unclear. V gave up 3 bases and J gave up 3 bases, with 3 bases separating them. Germline values: CDR1 MDHEN, CDR2 SYDVKM. This CDR3 is built from 11 residues. The CDR3 region is CASSFDYEQYF. CDR3 coding DNA: TGTGCCAGCAGTTTCGACTACGAGCAGTACTTC.

This clonotype was detected ten times or more. The CDR3 DNA follows: TGCAGTGCTAGGCGTCATGGGGGCTCCTACAATGAGCAGTTCTTC. It encodes CSARRHGGSYNEQFF. The chain employs TRBV20-1 and TRBJ2-1; possibly TRBD1 or TRBD2 for D (5 bases each). Germline V CDR1 and CDR2: DFQATT, SNEGSKA (reference sequence). The CDR3 consists of 15 residues. Trimming removed 3 bases from V and 0 bases from J, with 12 bases in between.

This clonotype was detected ten times or more. The chain couples TRBV11-2 to TRBJ2-2; 8 bases line up with TRBD2. Germline loops: CDR1 SGHAT, CDR2 FQNNGV. Trimming removed 4 bases from V and 4 bases from J; junction bases left unmatched: 5. This CDR3 comprises 15 residues. The CDR3 nucleotides read TGTGCCAGCAGCTCGGGACTAGGAGGCACCGGGGAGCTGTTTTTT. Translating it yields CASSSGLGGTGELFF.

V usage is TRBV5-1 and J usage is TRBJ1-6; TRBD1 is a possible D gene (5 bases). CDR1 is SGHRS and CDR2 is YFSETQ in the germline V gene. The CDR3 spans 16 residues. Trimming stripped 3 bases from V and 3 bases from J, with 13 bases between. CDR3: CASSWEGASYNSPLHF. DNA for the CDR3: TGCGCCAGCAGCTGGGAAGGGGCCAGCTATAATTCACCCCTCCACTTT.

This clonotype appeared many times. V is TRBV3-1 and J is TRBJ1-1; a weak D match, TRBD1 (5 bases). V lost 4 bases to trimming and J lost 0 bases, with 15 bases between them. CDR3 length: 16 amino acids. Per the germline V gene, CDR1 is LGHDT and CDR2 is YNNKEL (reference sequence). The CDR3 loop reads CASSRPQGGMNTEAFF. As DNA, the CDR3 is TGTGCCAGCAGCCGCCCCCAGGGTGGGATGAACACTGAAGCTTTCTTT.

This clonotype was observed a handful of times. The chain has TRBV6-4 and TRBJ1-3; D remains ambiguous. Germline CDR1 is MRHNA and CDR2 is SNTAGT. The CDR3 has 13 residues. Trimming removed 9 bases at V and 4 bases at J, with 13 bases between. Written as DNA, the CDR3 is TGTGCCAGGCCATCGCTTCAGGGAAACACCATATATTTT. Translating it yields CARPSLQGNTIYF.

This clonotype was observed at least ten times. This chain joins TRBV12-3 or TRBV12-4 and TRBJ2-2; TRBD1 might be the D (5 bases). This CDR3 spans 14 amino acids. Between the trimmed V and J ends, which lost 3 bases and 7 bases, there was a span of 12 bases. CDR3 DNA sequence: TGTGCCAGCAGTTTTTTGGGGCAGGGCGGGGAGCTGTTTTTT. Residues: CASSFLGQGGELFF.

This clonotype was seen many times. This chain links TRBV9 with TRBJ1-1; the D gene is possibly TRBD1 (6 bases). The CDR3 consists of 14 residues. Looked up from germline, CDR1 is SGDLS and CDR2 is YYNGEE. Trimming pared 3 bases from V and 1 base from J, leaving 10 bases between. CDR3 coding DNA: TGTGCCAGCAGCGGAGGACAGCCGAACACTGAAGCTTTCTTT. This sequence encodes CASSGGQPNTEAFF. The complete variable domain, with remaining parts taken from reference TRBV9 and TRBJ1-1, reads DSGVTQTPKHLITATGQRVTLRCSPRSGDLSVYWYQQSLDQGLQFLIQYYNGEERAKGNILERFSAQQFPDLHSELNLSSLELGDSALYFCASSGGQPNTEAFFGQGTRLTVV.

This clonotype has at least ten counts. V gene TRBV10-3 combines with J gene TRBJ2-3; D might be TRBD1 or TRBD2, each matching 5 bases. CDR1 and CDR2 (germline): ENHRY, SYGVKD. The CDR3 loop spans 15 amino acids. The V and J ends lost 10 bases and 6 bases respectively, with 23 bases between them. This CDR3 reads CATSPGPPLADTQYF. The CDR3 DNA is TGTGCCACTAGTCCGGGACCTCCACTGGCTGATACGCAGTATTTT.